Listed below are T cell receptor beta chains from one sample, sequenced in a study of T cells in Graves' hyperthyroidism and ophthalmopathy. TCRdb redid the calling of the multiplex PCR reads with MiXCR, one entry per CDR3 protein. The data contain some 490,000 distinct CDR3 sequences, 20% to 25% of them seen just once; the ten biggest clones take up roughly 49%. The sequencing sample was made of blood. Receptors were obtained from a woman aged 70-85 years with Graves' ophthalmopathy. CDR3s include the opening cysteine and the closing phenylalanine or tryptophan. A D gene is named only where the DNA matches it firmly. The size field is filled for only some rows; it gives once, few, many or a size class.

V,D,size,J,CDR3,DNA
TRBV7-2,TRBD2,once,TRBJ2-3,CASSPLGAGGYTDTQYF,TGTGCCAGCAGCCCTCTAGGGGCGGGAGGTTACACAGATACGCAGTATTTT
TRBV19,TRBD1,once,TRBJ2-5,CASSIHRQGGKETQYF,TGTGCCAGTAGTATTCACCGACAGGGGGGGAAAGAGACCCAGTACTTC
TRBV6-2/TRBV6-3,-,-,TRBJ1-3,CASRGQTPPLSGNTIYF,TGTGCCAGCAGGGGACAAACACCTCCTCTCTCTGGAAACACCATATATTTT
TRBV27,-,many,TRBJ1-6,CASRRGAGIDSPLHF,TGTGCCAGCAGGCGTGGAGCAGGGATTGATTCACCCCTCCACTTT
TRBV10-2,-,-,TRBJ1-1,CASSLSRELWGTEAFF,TGCGCCAGCAGTTTAAGCCGGGAACTCTGGGGCACTGAAGCTTTCTTT
TRBV11-1,-,few,TRBJ2-5,CASSPGLAGTQYF,TGTGCCAGCAGCCCCGGCCTAGCTGGGACCCAGTACTTC
TRBV27,TRBD2,few,TRBJ2-7,CASSLTLASGPRGEQYF,TGTGCCAGCAGTTTAACTTTGGCTAGCGGGCCCCGGGGCGAGCAGTACTTC
TRBV3-1,TRBD2,-,TRBJ2-5,CASSLGLAMETQYF,TGTGCCAGCAGCCTAGGACTAGCTATGGAGACCCAGTACTTC
TRBV20-1,TRBD1,-,TRBJ1-6,CSARPTTGANSPLHF,TGCAGTGCTAGACCAACGACAGGGGCGAATTCACCCCTCCACTTT
TRBV28,-,few,TRBJ1-5,CASRSPGRSNQPQHF,TGTGCCAGCAGGTCCCCGGGACGAAGCAATCAGCCCCAGCATTTT
TRBV20-1,TRBD1,-,TRBJ2-5,CSARRSGTAYQETQYF,TGCAGTGCTCGTAGATCCGGGACAGCTTACCAAGAGACCCAGTACTTC
TRBV7-8,-,-,TRBJ1-1,CASSGGLVTEAFF,TGTGCCAGCAGCGGAGGGCTGGTCACTGAAGCTTTCTTT
TRBV7-3,TRBD1,-,TRBJ2-2,CASSWRPPGTANTGELFF,TGTGCCAGCAGCTGGAGACCACCCGGGACAGCGAACACCGGGGAGCTGTTTTTT
TRBV15,-,many,TRBJ2-3,CATSRDRDSLRDTQYF,TGTGCCACCAGCAGAGATCGGGATAGTTTGAGAGATACGCAGTATTTT
TRBV2,-,many,TRBJ2-3,CASSERQASTDTQYF,TGTGCCAGCAGTGAACGGCAAGCGAGCACAGATACGCAGTATTTT
TRBV19,TRBD1,few,TRBJ2-6,CASRIQGSGANVLTF,TGTGCCAGTAGGATACAGGGGTCTGGGGCCAACGTCCTGACTTTC
TRBV3-1,-,many,TRBJ2-1,CASRQSGDNEQFF,TGTGCCAGCAGGCAGAGCGGAGACAATGAGCAGTTCTTC
TRBV14,TRBD2,-,TRBJ2-3,CASSHPTSGSADTQYF,TGTGCCAGCAGCCACCCGACTAGCGGGAGCGCAGATACGCAGTATTTT
TRBV5-1,-,-,TRBJ1-4,CASTSPGQGNEKLFF,TGCGCCAGCACCTCTCCGGGACAAGGAAATGAAAAACTGTTTTTT
TRBV2,-,many,TRBJ2-2,CASSISGGGTGELFF,TGTGCCAGCAGTATAAGCGGAGGAGGGACCGGGGAGCTGTTTTTT
TRBV5-1,-,many,TRBJ2-3,CASSLVSFTDTQYF,TGCGCCAGCAGCTTGGTCTCATTCACAGATACGCAGTATTTT
TRBV30,-,-,TRBJ1-1,CAWTEIGYYTEAFF,TGTGCCTGGACCGAAATTGGGTACTACACTGAAGCTTTCTTT
TRBV7-3,TRBD2,many,TRBJ2-3,CASSLGRAGTDTQYF,TGTGCCAGCAGCCTCGGGAGGGCCGGGACAGATACGCAGTATTTT
TRBV24-1,-,many,TRBJ2-7,CATSTVRDGTYEQYF,TGTGCCACCAGTACAGTCCGGGACGGGACCTACGAGCAGTACTTC
TRBV6-1,-,few,TRBJ2-3,CASSEMWRSSTDTQYF,TGTGCCAGCAGTGAAATGTGGCGGTCTAGCACAGATACGCAGTATTTT
TRBV2,TRBD1,many,TRBJ2-5,CASSRTGGRETQYF,TGTGCCAGCAGTCGGACAGGGGGGAGAGAGACCCAGTACTTC
TRBV2,-,few,TRBJ1-2,CASSEKVAAANYGYTF,TGTGCCAGCAGTGAAAAAGTTGCAGCCGCTAACTATGGCTACACCTTC
TRBV5-1,-,-,TRBJ2-5,CASSATSYQETQYF,TGCGCCAGCAGCGCTACAAGTTACCAAGAGACCCAGTACTTC